A single sample is the source of the 26 T cell receptor beta chains below, sequenced in a study of CD8+ T cells in alopecia areata. After isolation, RNA underwent reverse transcription to generate cDNA as the sequencing template. Produced via immunoSEQ multiplex PCR; TCRdb's table is partial and in-frame only. Found here are roughly 59,000 clones, about half of them singletons; the top ten hold about 18%. The material sequenced was CD8+ T cells sorted from blood, taken at week 0. Receptors were obtained from a human donor with alopecia areata.

The J gene is TRBJ2-3, the V gene TRBV11-1; TRBD2 matches 15 bases. CDR1 and CDR2 from the germline V gene are SGHAT and FQDESV (reference sequence). The CDR3 loop spans 19 amino acids. Trimming at V came to 5 bases and at J to 2 bases, leaving 11 bases not matched to a gene. CDR3 sequence (DNA): TGTGCCAGCAGCACCCACAGGGGGACTAGCGGGAGGACCACAGATACGCAGTATTTT. This codes for CASSTHRGTSGRTTDTQYF.

This chain uses TRBV7-9 with TRBJ2-1, with 12 bases that match TRBD2. The CDR3 runs to 15 residues. Germline values: CDR1 SEHNR, CDR2 FQNEAQ (reference sequence). V was clipped by 4 bases and J by 7 bases; unmatched bases: 5. DNA for the CDR3: TGTGCCAGCAGCTCCACTAGCGGGAGGTTTAATGAGCAGTTCTTC. Amino acids: CASSSTSGRFNEQFF.

The rearrangement joins TRBV30 to TRBJ1-5; 8 bases match TRBD1. V trimming: 1 base; J trimming: 7 bases; junction bases outside the gene matches: 3. Looked up from germline, CDR1 is GTSNPN and CDR2 is SVGIG (reference sequence). The CDR3 runs 13 residues. DNA for the CDR3: TGTGCCTGGAGTGCGCCAGGGGGCCAGCCCCAGCATTTT. Protein product: CAWSAPGGQPQHF.

This clone occurred many times. The gene calls are TRBV7-9 and TRBJ1-2; D is uncertain. This CDR3 region has 13 residues. V lost 3 bases and J lost 2, with 7 bases in between. Per the germline V gene, CDR1 is SEHNR and CDR2 is FQNEAQ (reference sequence). The CDR3 region has the DNA TGTGCCAGCAGCTTGACAAGCAACTATGGCTACACCTTC. Translation: CASSLTSNYGYTF.

This clone occurred many times. J is TRBJ2-2 and V is TRBV18; D remains unclear. There are 15 residues in the CDR3. Germline V gene lookup returns CDR1 KGHSH and CDR2 LQKENI. V lost 6 bases to trimming and J lost 5 bases, with 16 bases between them. The CDR3 spells CASSRAEVLTGELFF. CDR3 nucleotide sequence: TGTGCCAGCTCCCGAGCCGAGGTTTTGACCGGGGAGCTGTTTTTT. The full variable domain, rest sourced from reference TRBV18 and TRBJ2-2, is NAGVMQNPRHLVRRRGQEARLRCSPMKGHSHVYWYRQLPEEGLKFMVYLQKENIIDESGMPKERFSAEFPKEGPSILRIQQVVRGDSAAYFCASSRAEVLTGELFFGEGSRLTVL.

This sequence joins TRBV11-2 and TRBJ2-7; D is tentatively TRBD1 or TRBD2 (7 bases each). The germline V and J ends were trimmed by 2 bases and 3 bases, with 20 bases remaining between them. CDR1 and CDR2 (germline): SGHAT, FQNNGV. The CDR3 length is 17 residues. The CDR3 sequence is CASSLNSNRGGNYEQYF. The CDR3 nucleotides are TGTGCCAGCAGCTTAAACTCGAACAGGGGAGGGAACTACGAGCAGTACTTC.

This clone occurred a few times. V usage is TRBV29-1 and J usage is TRBJ2-7, with D maybe TRBD1 (6 bases). Between the trimmed V and J ends, which lost 5 bases and 1 base, there was a span of 12 bases. CDR3 length: 13 amino acids. Germline V gene sequence: CDR1 SQVTM, CDR2 ANQGSEA. Here the CDR3 reads CSVITGTSYEQYF. The CDR3 bases are TGCAGCGTTATAACCGGGACATCCTACGAGCAGTACTTC.

This clone was counted only a few times. V gene TRBV18 combines with J gene TRBJ2-7; 14 bases line up with TRBD2. V lost 8 bases to trimming and J lost 2 bases; unmatched junction nucleotides: 5. From germline, CDR1 is KGHSH and CDR2 LQKENI. CDR3 size: 15 residues. The CDR3 sequence: CASSPGLAGAYEQYF. The CDR3 DNA follows: TGTGCCAGCAGCCCGGGACTAGCGGGGGCCTACGAGCAGTACTTC.

This clone has a handful of counts. The chain recombines TRBV6-1 with TRBJ2-1, with D perhaps TRBD1 (6 bases). Germline CDR1 and CDR2: MNHNS and SASEGT. Trimming shortened V by 6 bases and J by 9 bases, and 12 bases separated the two germline ends. The CDR3 runs to 12 residues. This chain's CDR3 is CASRPGVGEQFF. CDR3 nucleotides: TGTGCCAGCAGGCCAGGGGTCGGTGAGCAGTTCTTC.

This clone has just a few counts. The J gene is TRBJ2-2, the V gene TRBV7-8; D may be TRBD1 (6 bases). Trimming removed 5 bases at V and 8 bases at J, with 21 bases between. Germline CDR1 reads SGHVS; CDR2 reads FQNEAQ. CDR3 size: 16 residues. The CDR3 sequence is CASSPHPTGVSGELFF. The DNA for the CDR3 is TGTGCCAGCAGCCCCCACCCGACAGGCGTCTCGGGGGAGCTGTTTTTT.

Ten or more counts support this clone. V gene TRBV4-1 combines with J gene TRBJ2-7, with TRBD2 identical over 9 bases. CDR1 is MGHRA, CDR2 YSYEKL, per germline. This CDR3 comprises 15 residues. The junction had 2 bases not matched to a gene; V was cut back by 1 base and J by 1 base. The CDR3 region is CASSQVAGVSYEQYF. The CDR3, as DNA: TGCGCCAGCAGCCAAGTAGCGGGAGTGTCCTACGAGCAGTACTTC.

This sequence joins TRBV7-9 and TRBJ2-7; D may correspond to TRBD1 or TRBD2 (5 bases each). Trimming cost V 5 bases and J 2 bases, with 13 bases left between them. Germline V gene lookup returns CDR1 SEHNR and CDR2 FQNEAQ (reference sequence). The CDR3 totals 14 residues. DNA for the CDR3: TGTGCCAGCAGCGCCCGGGACGAGGCCTACGAGCAGTACTTC. Translation gives CASSARDEAYEQYF.

The chain recombines TRBV29-1 with TRBJ2-7; D may be TRBD2 (6 bases). From germline, CDR1 is SQVTM and CDR2 ANQGSEA. This CDR3 is 17 amino acids long. Trimming pared 3 bases from V and 3 bases from J, leaving 24 bases between. CDR3 loop: CSVETRETGLGYYEQYF. The DNA of the CDR3 is TGCAGCGTTGAGACTAGGGAAACGGGCCTGGGCTACTACGAGCAGTACTTC.

The chain links TRBV19 to TRBJ1-1, with a possible D match to TRBD1 (5 bases). CDR1 is LNHDA and CDR2 is SQIVND in the germline V gene (reference sequence). This CDR3 spans 14 amino acids. V dropped 5 bases and J dropped 2 bases, with 12 bases sitting between them. CDR3 region: CASSATWGNTEAFF. The CDR3 DNA sequence: TGTGCCAGTAGTGCGACCTGGGGCAACACTGAAGCTTTCTTT.

The J gene is TRBJ2-3, the V gene TRBV15; the D gene is possibly TRBD2 (7 bases). The ends were cut back, 0 bases at V and 2 bases at J, with 18 bases in the middle. Germline V gene lookup returns CDR1 LNHNV and CDR2 YYDKDF (reference sequence). The CDR3 consists of 18 residues. CDR3 DNA sequence: TGTGCCACCAGCAGAGATTTAAAATCGGGGGGCATCACAGATACGCAGTATTTT. Its translation is CATSRDLKSGGITDTQYF.

This clone has at least ten counts. V is TRBV29-1 and J is TRBJ1-5; D is uncertain. The CDR3 has 13 residues. Germline-derived CDR1 and CDR2 are SQVTM and ANQGSEA. With 3 bases removed from V and 6 bases from J, the gap between germline ends came to 12 bases. The CDR3, as DNA: TGCAGCGTTGAGGTCCGGAATGGTCAGCCCCAGCATTTT. Translation gives CSVEVRNGQPQHF. Combining the CDR3 with reference TRBV29-1 and TRBJ1-5 gives the whole variable domain SAVISQKPSRDICQRGTSLTIQCQVDSQVTMMFWYRQQPGQSLTLIATANQGSEATYESGFVIDKFPISRPNLTFSTLTVSNMSPEDSSIYLCSVEVRNGQPQHFGDGTRLSIL.

This rearrangement joins TRBV7-2 to TRBJ1-1; D gene unclear. The V and J ends lost 1 base and 5 bases respectively, with 5 bases between them. CDR1 and CDR2 from the germline V gene are SGHTA and FQGNSA. The CDR3 is 12 amino acids. The CDR3 DNA reads as TGTGCCAGCAGCTTAGTACGAACTGAAGCTTTCTTT. This encodes CASSLVRTEAFF. Combining the CDR3 with reference TRBV7-2 and TRBJ1-1 gives the whole variable domain GAGVSQSPSNKVTEKGKDVELRCDPISGHTALYWYRQSLGQGLEFLIYFQGNSAPDKSGLPSDRFSAERTGGSVSTLTIQRTQQEDSAVYLCASSLVRTEAFFGQGTRLTVV.

This clone was counted a few times. V is TRBV7-6 and J is TRBJ1-5; maybe TRBD1 (5 bases). Germline V lookup: CDR1 SGHVS, CDR2 FNYEAQ. This CDR3 has 14 residues. The germline V and J ends were trimmed by 5 bases and 4 bases, with 12 bases remaining between them. CDR3 DNA sequence: TGTGCCAGCAGCCTCGGGACGGATAATCAGCCCCAGCATTTT. Amino acid sequence: CASSLGTDNQPQHF. The variable domain in full, completed from reference TRBV7-6 and TRBJ1-5, reads GAGVSQSPRYKVTKRGQDVALRCDPISGHVSLYWYRQALGQGPEFLTYFNYEAQQDKSGLPNDRFSAERPEGSISTLTIQRTEQRDSAMYRCASSLGTDNQPQHFGDGTRLSIL.

This chain joins TRBV9 and TRBJ1-2; no definite D call. The germline V gene has CDR1 SGDLS and CDR2 YYNGEE. V lost 3 bases and J 6 bases, leaving 6 bases between the germline ends. The CDR3 runs 11 residues. The CDR3 is CASSAGDGYTF. CDR3 sequence (DNA): TGTGCCAGCAGCGCGGGAGATGGCTACACCTTC.

This clone came up a few times. The chain employs TRBV7-8 and TRBJ2-5; D gene ambiguous. V lost 3 bases to trimming and J lost 1 base, with 9 bases between them. CDR1 SGHVS and CDR2 FQNEAQ come from the germline V gene. This CDR3 is 14 amino acids long. The CDR3 loop is CASSFFGRQETQYF. The CDR3, as DNA: TGTGCCAGCAGCTTTTTTGGGCGCCAAGAGACCCAGTACTTC. Variable domain in full (rest from reference TRBV7-8 and TRBJ2-5): GAGVSQSPRYKVAKRGQDVALRCDPISGHVSLFWYQQALGQGPEFLTYFQNEAQLDKSGLPSDRFFAERPEGSVSTLKIQRTQQEDSAVYLCASSFFGRQETQYFGPGTRLLVL.

V and J are TRBV30 and TRBJ2-5, with 8 nucleotides matching TRBD1. Germline V gives CDR1 GTSNPN, CDR2 SVGIG (reference sequence). This CDR3 is 13 amino acids long. The V and J ends lost 3 bases and 5 bases, in that order; junction bases with no gene match: 5. This chain's CDR3 is CAWSLDRGETQYF. The DNA of the CDR3 is TGTGCCTGGAGCCTAGACAGGGGTGAGACCCAGTACTTC.

The rearrangement joins TRBV11-2 to TRBJ2-7; D is unresolved. Trimming removed 4 bases from V and 0 bases from J, with 4 bases in between. There are 12 residues in the CDR3. Germline V gene lookup returns CDR1 SGHAT and CDR2 FQNNGV. The CDR3 DNA sequence: TGTGCCAGCAGCTATGGCTCCTACGAGCAGTACTTC. It translates to CASSYGSYEQYF.

The chain carries TRBV27 and TRBJ2-3; D gene ambiguous. This CDR3 region has 16 residues. Germline values: CDR1 MNHEY, CDR2 SMNVEV (reference sequence). Between the trimmed V and J ends, which lost 5 bases and 4 bases, there was a span of 19 bases. The CDR3 DNA sequence: TGTGCCAGCAGTCCCCAGGCCCCTCCCATGGCAGATACGCAGTATTTT. This gives the protein CASSPQAPPMADTQYF.

The chain joins TRBV6-1 to TRBJ1-4; maybe TRBD1 (5 bases). The CDR3 contains 14 residues. The V end lost 4 bases, the J end lost 8 bases, and 14 bases lay between the germline ends. Per germline, CDR1 MNHNS and CDR2 SASEGT. CDR3 protein: CASSAGGRGEKLFF. The CDR3 nucleotides are TGTGCCAGCAGTGCCGGGGGGAGAGGCGAAAAACTGTTTTTT.

For the CDR3, the DNA is TGCAGCGTTGAAGACAGGGTGGGGGAGCAGTACTTC. Residues: CSVEDRVGEQYF. The rearrangement joins TRBV29-1 to TRBJ2-7; D is possibly TRBD1 (5 bases). From germline, CDR1 is SQVTM and CDR2 ANQGSEA. V gave up 0 bases and J gave up 7 bases, with 10 bases separating them. This CDR3 is built from 12 residues.

The chain joins TRBV29-1 to TRBJ2-1; D not resolved. Germline V CDR1 and CDR2: SQVTM, ANQGSEA. This CDR3 is built from 15 residues. Trimming took off 7 bases at V and 0 bases at J, with 16 bases between the two ends. CDR3 DNA sequence: TGCAGCGCTCTAAACAGTTCGAGCTCCTACAATGAGCAGTTCTTC. It codes for CSALNSSSSYNEQFF.